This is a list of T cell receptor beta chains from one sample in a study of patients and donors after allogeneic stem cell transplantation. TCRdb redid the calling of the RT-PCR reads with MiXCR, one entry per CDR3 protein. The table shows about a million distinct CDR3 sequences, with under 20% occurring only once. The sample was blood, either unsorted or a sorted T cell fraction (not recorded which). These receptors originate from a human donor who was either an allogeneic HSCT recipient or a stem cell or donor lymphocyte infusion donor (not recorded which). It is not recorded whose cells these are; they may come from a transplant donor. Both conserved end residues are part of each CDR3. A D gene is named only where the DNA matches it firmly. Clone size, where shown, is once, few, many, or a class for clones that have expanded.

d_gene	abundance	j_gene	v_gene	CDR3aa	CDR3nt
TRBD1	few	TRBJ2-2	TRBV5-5	CASSVTPGQGTGELFF	TGTGCCAGCAGCGTGACTCCGGGACAGGGGACCGGGGAGCTGTTTTTT
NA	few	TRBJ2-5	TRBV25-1	CASSVWERQETQYF	TGTGCCAGCAGTGTATGGGAGCGGCAAGAGACCCAGTACTTC
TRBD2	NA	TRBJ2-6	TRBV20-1	CSSLAGIDGGSGANVLTF	TGCAGTAGCCTAGCGGGGATCGACGGGGGCTCTGGGGCCAACGTCCTGACTTTC
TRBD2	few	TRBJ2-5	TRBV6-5	CASSYSSRSAGDQETQYF	TGTGCCAGCAGTTACTCGTCTCGGTCGGCGGGGGACCAAGAGACCCAGTACTTC
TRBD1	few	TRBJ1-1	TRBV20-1	CSARQNRGSSTEAFF	TGCAGTGCTAGACAAAACAGGGGATCTTCCACTGAAGCTTTCTTT
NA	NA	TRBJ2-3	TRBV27	CASSPRLGHGVDTQYF	TGTGCCAGCAGTCCCAGACTAGGTCACGGGGTAGATACGCAGTATTTT
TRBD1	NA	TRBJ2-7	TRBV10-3	CAISGPGQGSQSSYEQYF	TGTGCCATCAGTGGTCCGGGACAGGGGTCGCAGAGCTCCTACGAGCAGTACTTC
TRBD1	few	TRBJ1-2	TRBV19	CASSASLGGSFYGYTF	TGTGCCAGTAGTGCCTCGTTAGGGGGCTCTTTCTATGGCTACACCTTC
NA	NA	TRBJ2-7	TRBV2	CANSAGSYEQYF	TGTGCCAACTCGGCGGGATCCTACGAGCAGTACTTC
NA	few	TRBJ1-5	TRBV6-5	CATGRAQPQHF	TGTGCCACCGGTCGGGCTCAGCCCCAGCATTTT
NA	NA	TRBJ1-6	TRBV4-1	CASSQDYGLGSPLHF	TGCGCCAGCAGCCAAGATTATGGCTTAGGTTCACCCCTCCACTTT
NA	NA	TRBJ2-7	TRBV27	CASSTYKSRGYEQYF	TGTGCCAGCAGTACCTATAAATCGCGGGGCTACGAGCAGTACTTC
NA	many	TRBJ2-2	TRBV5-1	CASSLDLTGELFF	TGCGCCAGCAGCTTAGACCTCACCGGGGAGCTGTTTTTT
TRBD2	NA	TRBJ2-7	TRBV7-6	CASSLEGHSGIYEQYF	TGTGCCAGCAGCTTAGAGGGGCACAGCGGGATTTACGAGCAGTACTTC
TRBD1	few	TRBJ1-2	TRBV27	CASSLSGDSLSGGYTF	TGTGCCAGCAGTTTATCGGGGGACAGTCTCTCTGGCGGCTACACCTTC
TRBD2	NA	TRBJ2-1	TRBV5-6	CASSLDWGLAGAEQFF	TGTGCCAGCAGCTTGGATTGGGGACTAGCGGGAGCTGAGCAGTTCTTC
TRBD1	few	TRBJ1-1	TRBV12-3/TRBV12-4	CASSSPGGGGVHTEAFF	TGTGCCAGCAGTTCGCCAGGGGGCGGGGGGGTTCACACTGAAGCTTTCTTT
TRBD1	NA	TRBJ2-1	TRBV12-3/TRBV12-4	CASSFPRDRYNEQFF	TGTGCCAGCAGTTTCCCACGGGACAGATACAATGAGCAGTTCTTC
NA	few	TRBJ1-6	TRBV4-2	CASSQERRSNSPLHF	TGTGCCAGCAGCCAAGAGAGACGGAGTAATTCACCCCTCCACTTT
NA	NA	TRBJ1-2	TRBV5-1	CASSFGRAYGYTF	TGCGCCAGCAGTTTTGGGAGGGCCTATGGCTACACCTTC
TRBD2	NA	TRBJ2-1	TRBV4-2	CASSRIPILASGLYNEQFF	TGTGCCAGCAGCCGCATCCCTATCCTCGCTAGCGGGCTATACAATGAGCAGTTCTTC
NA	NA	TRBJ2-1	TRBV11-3	CASSLVGRARNGEQFF	TGTGCCAGCAGCCTCGTCGGGCGGGCTAGAAATGGTGAGCAGTTCTTC
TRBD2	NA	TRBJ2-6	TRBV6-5	CASSYWVAGGFSGANVLTF	TGTGCCAGCAGTTACTGGGTAGCGGGGGGATTCTCTGGGGCCAACGTCCTGACTTTC
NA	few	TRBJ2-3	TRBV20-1	CSASPRGQGQRDTQYF	TGCAGTGCTTCCCCGCGTGGGCAGGGGCAGAGAGATACGCAGTATTTT
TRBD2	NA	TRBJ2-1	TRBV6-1	CASRTLAGNYNEQFF	TGTGCCAGCAGGACCCTAGCGGGGAACTACAATGAGCAGTTCTTC
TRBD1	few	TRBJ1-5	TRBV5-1	CASRGQDNQPQHF	TGCGCCAGCAGGGGACAGGACAATCAGCCCCAGCATTTT
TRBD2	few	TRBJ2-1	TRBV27	CASSFVLAGVEQFF	TGTGCCAGCAGTTTTGTACTAGCGGGAGTTGAGCAGTTCTTC
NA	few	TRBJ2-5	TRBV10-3	CAISGLTGGETQYF	TGTGCCATCAGTGGACTAACCGGAGGGGAGACCCAGTACTTC
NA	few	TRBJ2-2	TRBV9	CASSVLTGPGELFF	TGTGCCAGCAGCGTCCTTACGGGTCCCGGGGAGCTGTTTTTT
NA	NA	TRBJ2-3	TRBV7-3	CASSPQGSGTDTQYF	TGTGCCAGCAGCCCCCAGGGGTCGGGGACAGATACGCAGTATTTT
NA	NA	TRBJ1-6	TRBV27	CASSFHRAGYNSPLHF	TGTGCCAGCAGTTTCCATCGGGCGGGTTATAATTCACCCCTCCACTTT
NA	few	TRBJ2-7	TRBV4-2	CASSLGAPGPYEQYF	TGTGCCAGCAGCCTGGGGGCCCCGGGCCCCTACGAGCAGTACTTC
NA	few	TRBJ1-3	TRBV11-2	CASSLVGQGSGNTIYF	TGTGCCAGCAGCTTAGTCGGCCAGGGCTCTGGAAACACCATATATTTT
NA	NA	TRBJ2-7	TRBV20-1	CSAILLAHSSYEQYF	TGCAGTGCTATTTTACTAGCCCATAGCTCCTACGAGCAGTACTTC
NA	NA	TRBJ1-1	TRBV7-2	CASSLLVTEAFF	TGTGCCAGCAGCCTGTTAGTCACTGAAGCTTTCTTT
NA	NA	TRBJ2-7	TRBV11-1	CASSLKRTAVRRSYEQYF	TGTGCCAGCAGCTTAAAGCGGACGGCCGTTCGTCGATCTTACGAGCAGTACTTC
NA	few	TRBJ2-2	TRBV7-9	CASSLILNTGELFF	TGTGCCAGCAGCTTAATCCTGAACACCGGGGAGCTGTTTTTT
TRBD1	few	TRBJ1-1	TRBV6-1	CASSRGLDTEAFF	TGTGCCAGCAGCAGGGGGCTGGACACTGAAGCTTTCTTT
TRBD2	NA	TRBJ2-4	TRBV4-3	CASSQGGEGPKNIQYF	TGCGCCAGCAGCCAAGGTGGGGAGGGGCCGAAAAACATTCAGTACTTC
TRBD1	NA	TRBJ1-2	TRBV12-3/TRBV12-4	CASSLAGGLNYGYTF	TGTGCCAGCAGTTTGGCAGGGGGCCTAAACTATGGCTACACCTTC
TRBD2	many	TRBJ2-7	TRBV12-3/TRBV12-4	CASSFSSGTYEQYF	TGTGCCAGCAGCTTCTCTAGCGGAACCTACGAGCAGTACTTC
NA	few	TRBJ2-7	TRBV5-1	CASSGDTTLYEQYF	TGCGCCAGCAGCGGGGACACAACCCTTTACGAGCAGTACTTC
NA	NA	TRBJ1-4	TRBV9	CASSSGRANEKLFF	TGTGCCAGCAGTTCTGGGAGGGCTAATGAAAAACTGTTTTTT
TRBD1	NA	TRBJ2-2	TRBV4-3	CASSRKRGTGHTGELFF	TGCGCCAGCAGCCGAAAACGGGGGACAGGACACACCGGGGAGCTGTTTTTT
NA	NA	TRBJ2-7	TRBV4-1	CASSQDEIGRAGYEQYF	TGCGCCAGCAGCCAAGATGAAATCGGCAGAGCAGGATACGAGCAGTACTTC
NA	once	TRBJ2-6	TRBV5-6	CASRVPSDRYANVLTF	TGTGCCAGCAGGGTCCCCTCCGACAGGTACGCCAACGTCCTGACTTTC